This T cell receptor beta chain was captured in a study of cytomegalovirus exposure and HLA in healthy donors. Germline V gives CDR1 KGHSH, CDR2 LQKENI. The CDR3 spans 15 residues. V trimming: 3 bases; J trimming: 4 bases; junction bases outside the gene matches: 5. Study-level results: Later, an analysis found that TCR clusters from the first cohort tended to co-occur in the roughly 130 validation repertoires. Testing in vitro showed three CMV-associated chains specific for CMV antigens. Overall, approximately 150 TCR beta chains were annotated as cytomegalovirus-associated.

Here immunoSEQ multiplex PCR was the method, and the copy in TCRdb shows in-frame clones only, minus some. The repertoire holds roughly 150,000 clones, with roughly 90% as singletons. This clone was picked up a small number of times. Its antigen is unknown. This rearrangement joins TRBV18 to TRBJ1-1; 10 bases map to TRBD1. The sample was PBMCs. The TCR comes from a woman under 30 in good health and CMV-seronegative. CDR3 bases: TGTGCCAGCTCACCTAACGACAGGGGGCTCACTGAAGCTTTCTTT. As protein: CASSPNDRGLTEAFF.